This T cell receptor (beta chain) came from a study of cytomegalovirus exposure and HLA in healthy donors. V lost 4 bases and J lost 2; bases outside the gene matches: 7. This CDR3 spans 15 amino acids. The V gene's germline CDR1 is SGHNT and CDR2 YYREEE (reference sequence). Researchers ran the PCR with 60 Vbeta and 13 Jbeta primers. Generated by immunoSEQ multiplex PCR, the TCRdb table keeps only in-frame clones and is missing some. Of about 50,000 clones detected, 65% to 85% appear once; the ten largest clones hold roughly 2.5%. This clone was counted only a few times. The donors, nominally healthy at sampling, likely had unrecorded immune exposures.

This chain joins TRBV5-4 and TRBJ2-3; TRBD1 aligns across 7 bases. The clonotype was recovered from a boy younger than 18 in good health and CMV-seropositive. Sequences were obtained from PBMCs. Here the CDR3 reads CASSPGQLITDTQYF. The DNA for the CDR3 is TGTGCCAGCAGCCCGGGACAGCTTATCACAGATACGCAGTATTTT.